The 30 T cell receptor beta chains below all came from one sample that was sequenced in a study of T cells in Graves' hyperthyroidism and ophthalmopathy. It was RNA transcripts that yielded the amplified TCR beta CDR3 regions. A set of HTBI primers served as the primers for a first-round RT-PCR of the TCR CDR3. TCRdb re-derived calls from the multiplex PCR reads in MiXCR, one entry per CDR3 protein. The sample includes around 540,000 distinct CDR3 sequences, just over 45% seen only once; the top ten take about 7.9%. Sequencing was carried out using peripheral blood or thyroid tissue (not recorded which). The receptors were sampled from a woman aged 18-30 years with Graves' hyperthyroidism.

This clonotype was detected a few times. The CDR3 region has the DNA TGCAGTGCTACGCGGGAGGGGACCGGGGAGCTGTTTTTT. This sequence encodes CSATREGTGELFF. J is TRBJ2-2 and V is TRBV20-1; 9 bases are a match to TRBD2. The CDR3 sequence is 13 residues long. The J segment lost 5 bases and the V segment lost 4 bases, leaving 2 bases of the junction unmatched. CDR1 DFQATT and CDR2 SNEGSKA come from the germline V gene (reference sequence).

The chain uses TRBV7-9 and TRBJ2-2, with no clear D. V dropped 6 bases and J dropped 3 bases, with 8 bases sitting between them. CDR1 SEHNR and CDR2 FQNEAQ come from the germline V gene (reference sequence). The CDR3 length is 13 residues. The CDR3 here is CASSWGYTGELFF. The DNA for the CDR3 is TGTGCCAGCAGTTGGGGTTACACCGGGGAGCTGTTTTTT.

In its sample, this clonotype was seen once. The rearrangement uses TRBV14 and TRBJ1-1; the D is unclear. CDR1 and CDR2 from the germline V gene are SGHDN and FVKESK. This CDR3 has 13 amino acids. Trimming stripped 2 bases from V and 6 bases from J, with 10 bases between. Written as DNA, the CDR3 is TGTGCCAGCAGCCAACGCATGACCCCTGAAGCTTTCTTT. This sequence encodes CASSQRMTPEAFF.

This clonotype was detected many times. The CDR3 sequence is CASSLGSANYEQYF. Written as DNA, the CDR3 is TGTGCCAGCAGCTTAGGCTCGGCGAACTACGAGCAGTACTTC. V usage is TRBV7-2 and J usage is TRBJ2-7; D unclear. V was trimmed by 1 base and J by 3 bases, leaving 10 bases between them. The germline V gene encodes CDR1 SGHTA and CDR2 FQGNSA. This CDR3 is 14 amino acids long.

This clonotype was observed a handful of times. The chain employs TRBV20-1 and TRBJ1-6; D gene unclear. In germline, CDR1 is DFQATT, CDR2 SNEGSKA (reference sequence). CDR3 size: 15 residues. The V end was cut by 4 bases, the J end by 6 bases, with 16 bases between. In DNA, the CDR3 is TGCAGTGCTACCGATCCGGACGGATTTAATTCACCCCTCCACTTT. Translation gives CSATDPDGFNSPLHF.

Regarding this clonotype: One end of the junction fails to match germline, which may point to a read error. The chain has TRBV11-2 and TRBJ1-3, with a weak D call TRBD1 (5 bases). From germline, CDR1 is SGHAT and CDR2 FQNNGV. The CDR3 totals 15 residues. CDR3 nucleotide sequence: TGCGCCAGCAGCCTACTTCAGGGTACTGGAAACACCATATATTTT. The encoded protein is CASSLLQGTGNTIYF.

The chain couples TRBV7-2 to TRBJ2-7; D may be TRBD2 (6 bases). Looked up from germline, CDR1 is SGHTA and CDR2 is FQGNSA. There are 13 residues in the CDR3. The ends were cut back, 11 bases at V and 1 base at J, with 15 bases in the middle. The CDR3 DNA is TGTGCCTGGAGAGGGGAGGATTCCTACGAGCAGTACTTC. Translated: CAWRGEDSYEQYF.

This clonotype appeared a single time. This chain links TRBV7-8 with TRBJ2-7; D might be TRBD2 (6 bases). Germline CDR1 SGHVS, CDR2 FQNEAQ. This CDR3 has 15 amino acids. Between the trimmed V and J ends, which lost 5 bases and 5 bases, there was a span of 19 bases. The CDR3 coding sequence is TGTGCCAGCAGCCAAGAGGGGACCGGGGGTGACGAGCAGTACTTC. Residues: CASSQEGTGGDEQYF. Supplemented by reference TRBV7-8 and TRBJ2-7, the full variable domain reads GAGVSQSPRYKVAKRGQDVALRCDPISGHVSLFWYQQALGQGPEFLTYFQNEAQLDKSGLPSDRFFAERPEGSVSTLKIQRTQQEDSAVYLCASSQEGTGGDEQYFGPGTRLTVT.

This clonotype was found a few times. The chain's CDR3 is CASSLRGLIYEQYF. The CDR3 region has the DNA TGTGCCAGCAGTCTCCGGGGACTAATCTACGAGCAGTACTTC. The genes are TRBV28 and TRBJ2-7; TRBD2 aligns across 7 bases. This CDR3 is built from 14 residues. The J segment lost 3 bases and the V segment lost 5 bases, leaving 7 bases of the junction unmatched. Germline CDR1 reads MDHEN; CDR2 reads SYDVKM.

This sequence joins TRBV6-5 and TRBJ2-6, with 7 bases identical to TRBD1. In germline, CDR1 is MNHEY, CDR2 SVGAGI. After removal of 4 bases from V and 2 bases from J, the junction contained 2 bases not matched to a gene. The CDR3 has 15 amino acids. The CDR3 DNA follows: TGTGCCAGCAGTTGGCAGGGGGCTGGGGCCAACGTCCTGACTTTC. Translated: CASSWQGAGANVLTF.

This clonotype has only one observation. The chain joins TRBV2 to TRBJ2-7, with 7 bases matching TRBD2. V shed 4 bases, J shed 2 bases, and the junction held 11 bases outside the gene matches. The CDR3 consists of 16 residues. The germline CDR1 and CDR2 sequences are SNHLY and FYNNEI. CDR3 sequence reads: CASSAFPSGQTYEQYF. In DNA, the CDR3 is TGTGCCAGCAGTGCGTTCCCTAGCGGCCAAACCTACGAGCAGTACTTC. The full variable domain, with the rest looked up from reference TRBV2 and TRBJ2-7, is EPEVTQTPSHQVTQMGQEVILRCVPISNHLYFYWYRQILGQKVEFLVSFYNNEISEKSEIFDDQFSVERPDGSNFTLKIRSTKLEDSAMYFCASSAFPSGQTYEQYFGPGTRLTVT.

The chain carries TRBV7-3 and TRBJ2-7, with 11 bases that match TRBD2. The CDR3 is 17 residues long. V was clipped by 5 bases and J by 7 bases; unmatched bases: 16. Germline lookup yields CDR1 SGHTA and CDR2 FQGTGA. The CDR3 coding sequence is TGTGCCAGCAGCCAAGAAGGAGCTAGCGGGAGGCCCGGGGAGCAGTACTTC. Translating gives CASSQEGASGRPGEQYF.

This rearrangement joins TRBV7-9 to TRBJ1-2; D might be TRBD1 (5 bases). V dropped 5 bases and J dropped 11 bases, with 18 bases sitting between them. Germline values: CDR1 SEHNR, CDR2 FQNEAQ (reference sequence). The CDR3 loop spans 13 amino acids. In nucleotides, the CDR3 is TGTGCCAGCAGCCTCCCCGGCGGCGGGGGGTACACCTTC. Residues: CASSLPGGGGYTF.

The chain uses TRBV20-1 and TRBJ2-5, with D uncertain. V was trimmed by 3 bases and J by 4 bases, leaving 9 bases between them. The CDR3 has 12 amino acids. Germline V gene data show CDR1 as DFQATT and CDR2 as SNEGSKA (reference sequence). CDR3 bases: TGCAGTGCTAGGGGCGAAGGAGAGACCCAGTACTTC. Encoded protein: CSARGEGETQYF.

In this sample, this clonotype turned up once. The V and J genes are TRBV10-3 and TRBJ2-5, with a weak D call TRBD1 (8 bases). Trimming pared 5 bases from V and 5 bases from J, leaving 15 bases between. The CDR3 extends over 14 amino acids. CDR1 ENHRY and CDR2 SYGVKD come from the germline V gene. CDR3 sequence reads: CAISTGGGLETQYF. The CDR3 DNA follows: TGTGCCATCAGTACAGGGGGAGGGCTGGAGACCCAGTACTTC.

This clonotype has a count of ten or more. The V and J genes are TRBV19 and TRBJ2-5, with D possibly TRBD2 on 6 matching bases. V dropped 3 bases and J dropped 4 bases, with 12 bases sitting between them. The CDR3 totals 14 residues. Germline CDR1 is LNHDA and CDR2 is SQIVND (reference sequence). The CDR3 is CASSILGRGETQYF. In nucleotides, the CDR3 is TGTGCCAGTAGTATCCTCGGGAGAGGAGAGACCCAGTACTTC.

The chain couples TRBV29-1 to TRBJ2-5; TRBD1 is a possible D gene (5 bases). The V end lost 8 bases, the J end lost 4 bases, and 17 bases lay between the germline ends. The CDR3 runs 13 residues. The germline V gene has CDR1 SQVTM and CDR2 ANQGSEA. CDR3 sequence reads: CSQGGAPSETQYF. DNA for the CDR3: TGCAGCCAAGGTGGGGCCCCTTCAGAGACCCAGTACTTC.

This clonotype was counted ten times or more. The chain recombines TRBV2 with TRBJ1-3; D is undetermined. From germline, CDR1 is SNHLY and CDR2 FYNNEI. The germline V and J ends were trimmed by 6 bases and 4 bases, with 10 bases remaining between them. The CDR3 has 13 residues. The CDR3 DNA follows: TGTGCCAGCAGCCCACCGGGGGGAAACACCATATATTTT. Protein: CASSPPGGNTIYF.

The rearrangement uses TRBV7-9 and TRBJ2-5; TRBD2 aligns across 10 bases. Germline CDR1 reads SEHNR; CDR2 reads FQNEAQ (reference sequence). The V segment lost 7 bases and the J segment 5 bases; nucleotides outside the gene matches: 4. The CDR3 length is 13 residues. The CDR3 DNA sequence: TGTGCCAGCAAGCTAGCGGGAGTGGAGACCCAGTACTTC. Translated: CASKLAGVETQYF.

A note on this clonotype: A read error may account for a junction end that differs from germline. The chain uses TRBV10-3 and TRBJ1-5; no clear D. CDR3 size: 17 residues. Germline loops: CDR1 ENHRY, CDR2 SYGVKD. CDR3 DNA sequence: TGTGCCAGCAGTTCCCAACGATGGACGGGGAGCAATCAGCCCCAGCATTTT. Translation gives CASSSQRWTGSNQPQHF.

The genes are TRBV29-1 and TRBJ1-1; D not resolved. Germline V gives CDR1 SQVTM, CDR2 ANQGSEA. Trimming removed 7 bases at V and 3 bases at J, with 21 bases between. The CDR3 is 15 residues long. CDR3 nucleotide sequence: TGCAGCGCGCACGACCCAATGAAAGAGTACACTGAAGCTTTCTTT. It encodes CSAHDPMKEYTEAFF. Variable domain in full (rest from reference TRBV29-1 and TRBJ1-1): SAVISQKPSRDICQRGTSLTIQCQVDSQVTMMFWYRQQPGQSLTLIATANQGSEATYESGFVIDKFPISRPNLTFSTLTVSNMSPEDSSIYLCSAHDPMKEYTEAFFGQGTRLTVV.

Note on this clonotype: It may be a read error: a sequence one base away is much more abundant. The chain uses TRBV20-1 and TRBJ1-5; D uncertain. The ends were cut back, 5 bases at V and 6 bases at J, with 11 bases in the middle. This CDR3 contains 12 residues. Per germline, CDR1 DFQATT and CDR2 SNEGSKA (reference sequence). The CDR3 sequence: CSAAKVGQPQHF. The CDR3 bases are TGCAGTGCTGCCAAGGTGGGTCAGCCCCAGCATTTT.

This clonotype appeared many times. The chain couples TRBV7-9 to TRBJ1-1; the D gene is possibly TRBD1 (5 bases). The CDR3 is 14 residues long. CDR1 and CDR2 from the germline V gene are SEHNR and FQNEAQ (reference sequence). With 3 bases removed from V and 3 bases from J, the gap between germline ends came to 11 bases. DNA of the CDR3: TGTGCCAGCAGCTTCTTCGGAGGGGACACTGAAGCTTTCTTT. It specifies CASSFFGGDTEAFF.

V and J are TRBV29-1 and TRBJ1-1, with a possible D match to TRBD1 (5 bases). The CDR3 sequence is 14 residues long. V was pared by 3 bases and J by 0 bases, with 11 bases between. Germline assignment: CDR1 SQVTM and CDR2 ANQGSEA. CDR3 in amino acids: CSVDGAGMNTEAFF. Written as DNA, the CDR3 is TGCAGCGTTGATGGGGCAGGCATGAACACTGAAGCTTTCTTT.

This rearrangement joins TRBV10-3 to TRBJ1-3, with D perhaps matching TRBD1 (6 bases). The germline V gene encodes CDR1 ENHRY and CDR2 SYGVKD. Trimming removed 7 bases from V and 5 bases from J, with 9 bases in between. This CDR3 has 12 residues. CDR3 sequence: CAITGDRNTIYF. In nucleotides, the CDR3 is TGTGCCATCACCGGGGACAGAAACACCATATATTTT.

This clonotype has a count of ten or more. The chain couples TRBV25-1 to TRBJ1-1; D gene ambiguous. Trimming took off 2 bases at V and 4 bases at J, with 11 bases between the two ends. Germline V CDR1 and CDR2: MGHDK, SYGVNS. The CDR3 length is 14 residues. CDR3 DNA: TGTGCCAGCAGTGAAGAGACTCGGGGCACTGAAGCTTTCTTT. Translated: CASSEETRGTEAFF. The whole variable domain, remainder taken from reference TRBV25-1 and TRBJ1-1, is EADIYQTPRYLVIGTGKKITLECSQTMGHDKMYWYQQDPGMELHLIHYSYGVNSTEKGDLSSESTVSRIRTEHFPLTLESARPSHTSQYLCASSEETRGTEAFFGQGTRLTVV.

Of note for this clonotype: This clone may be a read error of a much larger clone one base away. The chain carries TRBV19 and TRBJ1-5, with 8 bases that match TRBD1. This CDR3 comprises 14 residues. Germline loops: CDR1 LNHDA, CDR2 SQIVND (reference sequence). The DNA of the CDR3 is TGTGCCAGTAGCCCGGACAGGGCCAGTCAGGCCCAGCATTTT. Protein: CASSPDRASQAQHF.

The table lists this clonotype with a count of one. J is TRBJ2-2 and V is TRBV29-1; maybe TRBD1 (5 bases). Germline V gene lookup returns CDR1 SQVTM and CDR2 ANQGSEA. The ends were cut back, 3 bases at V and 1 base at J, with 6 bases in the middle. The length of the CDR3 is 13 residues. CDR3 protein: CSVDQGNTGELFF. CDR3 DNA sequence: TGCAGCGTTGATCAGGGGAACACCGGGGAGCTGTTTTTT.

The chain employs TRBV5-6 and TRBJ1-2; D not certain. CDR1 and CDR2 from the germline V gene are SGHDT and YYEEEE. The CDR3 consists of 13 residues. The ends were cut back, 0 bases at V and 2 bases at J, with 5 bases in the middle. The DNA for the CDR3 is TGTGCCAGCAGCTTGGAGGACAACTATGGCTACACCTTC. It specifies CASSLEDNYGYTF.

This clonotype has a handful of counts. The junction differs from germline at one of its ends, possibly a read error. The V gene is TRBV7-6, the J gene TRBJ2-5; a possible D gene is TRBD1 (7 bases). Looked up from germline, CDR1 is SGHVS and CDR2 is FNYEAQ. CDR3 length: 15 residues. The CDR3 nucleotides read TGTGCCAGCAGTTTAGGAGGGACAGCTCAAGAGACCCAGTACTTC. Protein sequence: CASSLGGTAQETQYF.